Following are 7 T cell receptor beta chains from one sample sequenced in a study of CD8 T cell repertoires and HIV-1 epitope variants. No antigen has been identified for these receptors. The method was immunoSEQ multiplex PCR; TCRdb's version includes in-frame clones alone and lacks a portion of them. The table has thousands of clones, roughly 62% seen once. Material for sequencing was cultured CD8+ T cells derived from PBMCs. These TCRs come from a male donor with HIV.

This rearrangement joins TRBV25-1 to TRBJ2-3; D not certain. In germline, CDR1 is MGHDK, CDR2 SYGVNS. Trimming stripped 10 bases from V and 2 bases from J, with 16 bases between. CDR3 length equals 14 residues. DNA of the CDR3: TGTGCCACCCGGTTAGGGCGAAACACAGATACGCAGTATTTT. Residues: CATRLGRNTDTQYF.

There are a few counts of this clone. The chain is built from TRBV5-4 and TRBJ2-1; tentatively, D is TRBD2 (6 bases). The CDR3 is 14 residues long. Trimming stripped 0 bases from V and 7 bases from J, with 11 bases between. The germline V gene encodes CDR1 SGHNT and CDR2 YYREEE (reference sequence). The CDR3: CASSLGGLLNEQFF. The CDR3, as DNA: TGTGCCAGCAGCTTGGGGGGACTTCTGAATGAGCAGTTCTTC.

V usage is TRBV28 and J usage is TRBJ2-7, with a weak D call TRBD2 (5 bases). Germline CDR1 reads MDHEN; CDR2 reads SYDVKM. V was pared by 6 bases and J by 2 bases, with 8 bases between. There are 12 residues in the CDR3. CDR3 sequence (DNA): TGTGCCAGCAGCCCCGGGACCTACGAGCAGTACTTC. Translating it yields CASSPGTYEQYF.

The CDR3 is CASSEGSLNEKLFF. In nucleotides, the CDR3 is TGTGCCAGCAGCGAGGGGAGTTTGAATGAAAAACTGTTTTTT. The V and J genes are TRBV6-1 and TRBJ1-4, with D perhaps TRBD1 (5 bases). This CDR3 has 14 amino acids. Looked up from germline, CDR1 is MNHNS and CDR2 is SASEGT. Trimming removed 6 bases from V and 5 bases from J, with 13 bases in between.

The CDR3 DNA is TGTGCCAGCAGTTACATCGCATCTGCAACTAATGAAAAACTGTTTTTT. This gives the protein CASSYIASATNEKLFF. The rearrangement joins TRBV6-5 to TRBJ1-4; D is undetermined. Germline V gene sequence: CDR1 MNHEY, CDR2 SVGAGI. The CDR3 is 16 amino acids. Between the trimmed V and J ends, which lost 2 bases and 0 bases, there was a span of 10 bases.

The chain's CDR3 is CASSTTGSNEKLFF. The CDR3 region has the DNA TGTGCCAGCAGCACTACAGGGTCCAATGAAAAACTGTTTTTT. The chain links TRBV9 to TRBJ1-4, with D possibly being TRBD1 (6 bases). The germline V and J ends were trimmed by 4 bases and 5 bases, with 12 bases remaining between them. In germline, CDR1 is SGDLS, CDR2 YYNGEE. This CDR3 contains 14 residues.

J is TRBJ2-1 and V is TRBV5-4; no clear D. Germline values: CDR1 SGHNT, CDR2 YYREEE (reference sequence). Trimming left V 0 bases short and J 7 bases short, with 5 bases between. The length of the CDR3 is 12 residues. The CDR3: CASSLGRNEQFF. The CDR3 DNA follows: TGTGCCAGCAGCTTGGGCAGAAATGAGCAGTTCTTC.